Given below is one TCR beta chain in context. The record originates from a study of cytomegalovirus exposure and HLA in healthy donors. The PCR had 60 Vbeta and 13 Jbeta primers. This table comes from immunoSEQ multiplex PCR, and its TCRdb copy is limited to in-frame clones, with some not included. The table has approximately 180,000 clones, approximately 80% seen once; the top ten hold about 1.7%. CDR1 and CDR2 (germline): MNHEY, SMNVEV (reference sequence). With 5 bases clipped from V and 5 bases from J, the junction kept 10 bases outside the gene matches. The CDR3 has 15 residues. This TCR derives from a woman between 18 and 29 years old in good health and CMV-seronegative. The sequenced sample consisted of PBMCs. V usage is TRBV27 and J usage is TRBJ2-3; TRBD2 agrees at 7 bases. For the CDR3, the DNA is TGTGCCAGCAGTACAATAGGACTAGGAATAGATACGCAGTATTTT. Translating gives CASSTIGLGIDTQYF.